Listed below are T cell receptor beta chains from one sample, sequenced in a study of T-cell memory formation after mild COVID-19. TCRdb redid the calling of the 5' RACE reads with MiXCR, one entry per CDR3 protein. The repertoire holds hundreds of thousands of distinct CDR3 sequences, approximately 19% seen once, with under 25% in the top ten. The specimen was PBMCs or a T cell subset sorted from them (not recorded which). The receptors originated from a man between 18 and 35 years old who had mild COVID-19 (a few samples of this study predate the infection). Cell type and time point are not known. Each CDR3 is given with its conserved first and last residue.

v_gene,j_gene,CDR3aa
TRBV14,TRBJ2-3,CASSQSWGRYSTDTQYF
TRBV5-1,TRBJ1-3,CASSFRTGTGNTIYF
TRBV18,TRBJ2-5,CASSPRSGGFETQYF
TRBV7-9,TRBJ1-3,CASSPYDLGTLLFGNTIYF
TRBV6-5,TRBJ2-7,CATKPGLLFYEQYF
TRBV27,TRBJ1-2,CASSYHRGWGYTF
TRBV6-6,TRBJ1-1,CASKDRTQLMNTEAFF
TRBV7-2,TRBJ1-5,CASSLGVTQNQPQHF
TRBV2,TRBJ1-4,CATSSGGNEKLFF
TRBV12-3/TRBV12-4,TRBJ1-4,CASRAGHGNEKLFF
TRBV6-1,TRBJ2-3,CASSEQGLNTQYF
TRBV7-2,TRBJ2-3,CASSSSPRGGFTDTQYF
TRBV6-1,TRBJ2-1,CASSAPEQFF
TRBV14,TRBJ2-4,CASSLYSSGNIQYF
TRBV7-2,TRBJ1-2,CASSLAGTGLTF
TRBV7-6,TRBJ2-5,CASSLVVETQYF
TRBV11-2,TRBJ2-7,CASSLVRGSYEQYF
TRBV6-2/TRBV6-3,TRBJ2-5,CASSLAGTSGEETQYF
TRBV7-9,TRBJ1-5,CASSLWTADQPQHF
TRBV5-6,TRBJ2-3,CASSWVMGGGTDTQYF
TRBV20-1,TRBJ1-4,CSLPQTGGKLFF
TRBV27,TRBJ2-3,CASSSRETLTDTQYF
TRBV9,TRBJ2-7,CASSGSGGDSYEQYF
TRBV6-2/TRBV6-3,TRBJ2-3,CASSYYRPFPDTQYF
TRBV2,TRBJ1-6,CASSEQGWGSSYNSPLHF
TRBV9,TRBJ2-1,CASSGRGDSSYNEQFF
TRBV5-1,TRBJ2-1,CASSDQGSSYNEQFF
TRBV6-5,TRBJ1-2,CASSPGGNGYTF
TRBV5-1,TRBJ2-1,CASRTTGLNEQFF
TRBV7-8,TRBJ1-5,CASSLLEYGNQPQHF
TRBV24-1,TRBJ2-1,CATSDLSHEQFF
TRBV12-3/TRBV12-4,TRBJ2-3,CASSFSGAHEYF
TRBV20-1,TRBJ1-4,CSAPSRTGVDEKLFF
TRBV10-3,TRBJ2-7,CAISGWGQGREQYF
TRBV20-1,TRBJ2-7,CSARGRIYEQYF
TRBV6-5,TRBJ1-5,CASSYGGLFGGPQHF
TRBV29-1,TRBJ1-1,CSVGQMNTEAFF
TRBV6-6,TRBJ1-2,CATESGTTGYTF
TRBV5-1,TRBJ2-6,CASSPWERMSSGANVLTF
TRBV6-2/TRBV6-3,TRBJ1-2,CASTDSKYYGYTF
TRBV4-3,TRBJ2-2,CASSSHVPHPGELFF
TRBV4-3,TRBJ2-2,CASSRHRGGGELFF
TRBV5-5,TRBJ1-4,CASSLAGPEKLFF
TRBV3-1,TRBJ1-5,CASSQGRGQPQHF
TRBV7-9,TRBJ2-5,CASSRLDRAGETQYF
TRBV4-2,TRBJ2-5,CASSQDRKGPETQYF
TRBV12-3/TRBV12-4,TRBJ1-2,CASSQPGTGVGYGYTF
TRBV20-1,TRBJ2-5,CSAPGGVGTQYF
TRBV7-9,TRBJ1-1,CASSYTGIDTEAFF
TRBV5-1,TRBJ2-1,CASSLAPQTNEQFF
TRBV4-1,TRBJ2-7,CASRATGGNEQYF
TRBV14,TRBJ2-3,CASSQGMADTQYF
TRBV18,TRBJ1-5,CASSPSRTGDQPQHF